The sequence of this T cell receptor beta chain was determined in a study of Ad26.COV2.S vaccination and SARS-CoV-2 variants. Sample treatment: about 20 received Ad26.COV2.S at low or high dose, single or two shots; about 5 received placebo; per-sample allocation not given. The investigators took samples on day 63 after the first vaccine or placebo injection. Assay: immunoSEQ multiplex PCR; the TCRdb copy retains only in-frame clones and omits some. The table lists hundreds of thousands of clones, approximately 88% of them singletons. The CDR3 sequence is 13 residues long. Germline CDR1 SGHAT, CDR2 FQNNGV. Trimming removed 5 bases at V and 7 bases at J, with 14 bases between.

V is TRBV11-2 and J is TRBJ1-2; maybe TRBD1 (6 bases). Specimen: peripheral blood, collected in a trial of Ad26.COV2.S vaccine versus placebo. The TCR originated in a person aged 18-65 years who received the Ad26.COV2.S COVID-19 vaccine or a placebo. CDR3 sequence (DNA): TGTGCCAGCAGCGTCAGGGGAGGAGGTGGCTACACCTTC. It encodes CASSVRGGGGYTF.